Below, one T cell receptor beta chain is given with its context. Its cognate antigen is unknown. Clones were read by immunoSEQ multiplex PCR, and TCRdb kept only the in-frame ones, dropping some. The sample has about 56,000 clones, around 94% seen once; the top ten hold more than 0.95%. The germline V gene has CDR1 SGDLS and CDR2 YYNGEE. The ends were cut back, 4 bases at V and 0 bases at J, with 17 bases in the middle. This CDR3 is 17 amino acids long. The data originate from a study of cytomegalovirus exposure and HLA in healthy donors. In the study overall: A subsequent analysis reported that the roughly 120 validation repertoires were produced on the same platform that had also been used for the 550 to 750 first-cohort repertoires. Study-wide findings and caveats: Most TCR sequences were uncommon, yet certain public TCRs appeared in many donors. Researchers catalogued some 160 TCR beta chains as cytomegalovirus-associated.

Donors came from a validation cohort of some 130 subjects, distinct from the first 666-subject cohort. Sequenced sample: PBMCs. This clonotype was sampled from a man aged 18 to 30 in good health and CMV-seronegative. The rearrangement uses TRBV9 and TRBJ2-1, with D possibly TRBD2 on 6 matching bases. DNA of the CDR3: TGTGCCAGCAGCCAATTCGCGGGACTTAGCTCCTACAATGAGCAGTTCTTC. Its translation: CASSQFAGLSSYNEQFF.